This record covers a single TCR beta chain. Its antigen is unidentified. Lysates of CMV-infected fibroblasts at about 10 ug/mL stimulated these cells. CD40L/CD69 double-negative CD45RO-high memory CD4+ T cells were collected. The CDR3 has 13 residues. From germline, CDR1 is MNHNS and CDR2 SASEGT. The V and J ends lost 6 bases and 3 bases respectively, with 12 bases between them. The data were obtained in a study of persistence of HIV-infected CD4 T cells. The libraries were made with immunoSEQ version 4 in survey mode. Clones were read by immunoSEQ multiplex PCR, and TCRdb kept only the in-frame ones, dropping some. Of fewer than 35,000 clones listed, roughly 82% are singletons.

This TCR was recovered from an adult man with HIV who was CMV-seropositive. This sequence joins TRBV6-1 and TRBJ2-7; possible D gene TRBD2, 6 bases. Source: CD4+ T cells sorted from PBMCs after approximately 19-hour stimulation, taken from a patient who received antiretroviral therapy. The CDR3 region is CASREGRIYEQYF. CDR3 DNA sequence: TGTGCCAGCAGGGAGGGGAGAATCTACGAGCAGTACTTC.